Following are 20 T cell receptor beta chains from one sample sequenced in a study of shared T cell receptors in the human thymus. Profiling relied on immunoSEQ multiplex PCR, and the TCRdb table lists in-frame clones only, not all of them. This table has around 730,000 clones, approximately 85% appearing once. These records were also assigned to another study, of human thymus T cells.

Sequencing used thymocytes. The origin of the receptors is a girl under three years old with a congenital heart defect.

This sequence joins TRBV19 and TRBJ1-3; no firm D call. The CDR3 is 14 amino acids. Germline values: CDR1 LNHDA, CDR2 SQIVND (reference sequence). Deletions cut 3 bases from V and 0 bases from J, with 6 bases between. In nucleotides, the CDR3 is TGTGCCAGTAGTATCCACGGCTCTGGAAACACCATATATTTT. This codes for CASSIHGSGNTIYF.

The chain employs TRBV7-2 and TRBJ1-1; perhaps TRBD1 as D (5 bases). V shed 2 bases and J shed 4 bases, with 14 bases lying between them. Germline CDR1 is SGHTA and CDR2 is FQGNSA. This CDR3 region has 15 residues. CDR3 DNA sequence: TGTGCCAGCAGCTTAAGAAAAGGTAGGGGCACTGAAGCTTTCTTT. Amino acids: CASSLRKGRGTEAFF.

The rearrangement links TRBV7-2 to TRBJ1-1; D may be TRBD1 (6 bases). The CDR3 totals 15 residues. With 5 bases removed from V and 1 base from J, the gap between germline ends came to 14 bases. Germline CDR1 SGHTA, CDR2 FQGNSA. The CDR3 loop reads CASSPRGSGNTEAFF. The CDR3 DNA is TGTGCCAGCAGCCCGAGGGGGTCCGGGAACACTGAAGCTTTCTTT.

The gene calls are TRBV27 and TRBJ2-1; 9 bases fit TRBD2. This CDR3 contains 16 residues. Germline V CDR1 and CDR2: MNHEY, SMNVEV (reference sequence). V lost 6 bases and J lost 7; bases outside the gene matches: 13. The CDR3 sequence is CASSPPRAGGRNEQFF. In nucleotides, the CDR3 is TGTGCCAGCAGCCCTCCCAGAGCGGGAGGTCGGAATGAGCAGTTCTTC.

The chain uses TRBV4-3 and TRBJ2-2; the D gene is possibly TRBD2 (5 bases). Germline CDR1 and CDR2: LGHNA and YSLEER. The CDR3 runs to 16 residues. Deletions cut 6 bases from V and 5 bases from J, with 19 bases between. The CDR3 reads CASRPVAGGGTGELFF. The CDR3 DNA reads TGCGCCAGCAGGCCCGTAGCTGGAGGTGGGACCGGGGAGCTGTTTTTT.

The chain carries TRBV30 and TRBJ1-2; D remains unclear. This CDR3 region has 13 residues. Trimming stripped 1 base from V and 6 bases from J, with 12 bases between. Germline CDR1 and CDR2: GTSNPN and SVGIG (reference sequence). In nucleotides, the CDR3 is TGTGCCTGGAGTGCGGCGGTCCGCCATGGCTACACCTTC. Its protein is CAWSAAVRHGYTF.

The gene calls are TRBV7-8 and TRBJ1-1; TRBD1 is a possible D gene (5 bases). The CDR3 extends over 17 amino acids. Germline CDR1 and CDR2: SGHVS and FQNEAQ. Trimming removed 4 bases at V and 5 bases at J, with 23 bases between. The CDR3 sequence: CASSSYPASNRGTEAFF. Here the CDR3 DNA reads TGTGCCAGCAGCTCGTACCCGGCGTCTAACCGGGGGACTGAAGCTTTCTTT.

V is TRBV5-1 and J is TRBJ1-1; weak D call: TRBD1 (6 bases). The V and J ends lost 2 bases and 4 bases respectively, with 12 bases between them. The germline CDR1 and CDR2 sequences are SGHRS and YFSETQ. This CDR3 region has 14 residues. The DNA for the CDR3 is TGCGCCAGCAGCTTAACCAGGGGCGCCACTGAAGCTTTCTTT. This encodes CASSLTRGATEAFF. Full variable domain (outside the CDR3, taken from reference TRBV5-1 and TRBJ1-1): KAGVTQTPRYLIKTRGQQVTLSCSPISGHRSVSWYQQTPGQGLQFLFEYFSETQRNKGNFPGRFSGRQFSNSRSEMNVSTLELGDSALYLCASSLTRGATEAFFGQGTRLTVV.

The V call is TRBV6-1, the J call TRBJ1-2; D ambiguous. Germline loops: CDR1 MNHNS, CDR2 SASEGT. The CDR3 loop spans 15 amino acids. Trimming took 2 bases from V and 3 from J, leaving 13 bases between them. The chain's CDR3 is CASSEQQTKDYGYTF. The CDR3 DNA sequence: TGTGCCAGCAGTGAACAACAGACAAAAGACTATGGCTACACCTTC.

V gene TRBV28 combines with J gene TRBJ1-2, with D possibly being TRBD1 (6 bases). The CDR3 extends over 16 amino acids. V lost 5 bases and J 1 base, leaving 17 bases between the germline ends. CDR1 and CDR2 from the germline V gene are MDHEN and SYDVKM. CDR3: CASSPSGTKNNYGYTF. CDR3 in DNA: TGTGCCAGCAGTCCCTCCGGGACAAAGAATAACTATGGCTACACCTTC.

The chain couples TRBV4-2 to TRBJ2-7; D not certain. Germline V gene sequence: CDR1 LGHNA, CDR2 YNFKEQ. V gave up 0 bases and J gave up 0 bases, with 6 bases separating them. CDR3 length: 14 amino acids. The CDR3 here is CASSQDYPSYEQYF. CDR3 bases: TGTGCCAGCAGCCAAGATTATCCCTCCTACGAGCAGTACTTC.

This chain joins TRBV7-8 and TRBJ2-7; weak D call: TRBD2 (6 bases). Germline CDR1 SGHVS, CDR2 FQNEAQ. V lost 1 base to trimming and J lost 0 bases, with 10 bases between them. The CDR3 extends over 15 amino acids. DNA of the CDR3: TGTGCCAGCAGCTTAGAAGCGGGTAGCTCCTACGAGCAGTACTTC. It is translated as CASSLEAGSSYEQYF.

With respect to this clone: Other DNA variants within this sample encode the same CDR3. The chain has TRBV7-9 and TRBJ1-6; D uncertain. Germline assignment: CDR1 SEHNR and CDR2 FQNEAQ (reference sequence). Trimming shortened V by 5 bases and J by 7 bases, and 6 bases separated the two germline ends. The CDR3 has 12 residues. CDR3 region: CASSDLNSPLHF. DNA of the CDR3: TGTGCCAGCAGCGATCTAAATTCACCCCTCCACTTT.

This clone appeared a single time. The rearrangement uses TRBV5-1 and TRBJ2-1; 13 bases line up with TRBD2. The trim removed 3 bases at V and 5 bases at J, leaving 14 bases unmatched. The V gene's germline CDR1 is SGHRS and CDR2 YFSETQ. The length of the CDR3 is 19 residues. The CDR3 DNA is TGCGCCAGCAGCTCCCAATATGGGACTAGCGGGGCGATTGACAATGAGCAGTTCTTC. Protein product: CASSSQYGTSGAIDNEQFF. Together with reference TRBV5-1 and TRBJ2-1, the CDR3 gives the full variable domain: KAGVTQTPRYLIKTRGQQVTLSCSPISGHRSVSWYQQTPGQGLQFLFEYFSETQRNKGNFPGRFSGRQFSNSRSEMNVSTLELGDSALYLCASSSQYGTSGAIDNEQFFGPGTRLTVL.

The chain employs TRBV10-1 and TRBJ1-3; weak D call: TRBD1 (6 bases). The length of the CDR3 is 15 residues. V was shortened by 0 bases and J by 2 bases, with 8 bases between the two germline ends. CDR1 and CDR2 (germline): WNHNN, SYGVQD (reference sequence). The CDR3 region has the DNA TGCGCCAGCAGTGAGTCCCGGACAGCTGGAAACACCATATATTTT. Translating it yields CASSESRTAGNTIYF.

This clone has just a few counts. V is TRBV4-1 and J is TRBJ1-2; the D gene is possibly TRBD1 (5 bases). CDR1 and CDR2 (germline): MGHRA, YSYEKL. The CDR3 has 16 amino acids. V lost 0 bases and J lost 13, with 24 bases in between. CDR3 protein: CASSQESGQQAFGLTF. As DNA, the CDR3 is TGCGCCAGCAGCCAAGAGTCCGGGCAACAGGCTTTTGGCCTCACCTTC.

The chain is built from TRBV5-1 and TRBJ1-2; 11 bases fit TRBD1. Looked up from germline, CDR1 is SGHRS and CDR2 is YFSETQ. After removal of 4 bases from V and 3 bases from J, the junction contained 2 bases not matched to a gene. The CDR3 covers 14 residues. The CDR3 region is CASSGQGAHYGYTF. DNA of the CDR3: TGCGCCAGCAGCGGACAGGGGGCCCACTATGGCTACACCTTC. The full variable domain, completed using reference TRBV5-1 and TRBJ1-2, is KAGVTQTPRYLIKTRGQQVTLSCSPISGHRSVSWYQQTPGQGLQFLFEYFSETQRNKGNFPGRFSGRQFSNSRSEMNVSTLELGDSALYLCASSGQGAHYGYTFGSGTRLTVV.

This chain joins TRBV13 and TRBJ2-7, with D possibly being TRBD1 (6 bases). V lost 4 bases to trimming and J lost 5 bases, with 18 bases between them. Germline-derived CDR1 and CDR2 are PRHDT and FYEKMQ (reference sequence). The CDR3 covers 15 residues. CDR3 protein: CASSSATGGPNEQYF. CDR3 DNA sequence: TGTGCCAGCAGCTCAGCGACAGGTGGACCCAACGAGCAGTACTTC.

The rearrangement joins TRBV7-2 to TRBJ2-7, with D possibly matching TRBD2 (7 bases). The CDR3 is made up of 15 amino acids. Germline loops: CDR1 SGHTA, CDR2 FQGNSA. The V end was cut by 6 bases, the J end by 3 bases, with 18 bases between. Written as DNA, the CDR3 is TGTGCCAGCAGTAACTTTGGGGGGGCGGACTACGAGCAGTACTTC. Its translation is CASSNFGGADYEQYF.

The chain has TRBV29-1 and TRBJ1-1; tentative D call: TRBD1 (6 bases). The length of the CDR3 is 16 residues. Germline loops: CDR1 SQVTM, CDR2 ANQGSEA. V gave up 0 bases and J gave up 3 bases, with 17 bases separating them. CDR3 nucleotides: TGCAGCGTTGAAGAGGGCGGAACTCCAGGGGACACTGAAGCTTTCTTT. Amino acid sequence: CSVEEGGTPGDTEAFF.